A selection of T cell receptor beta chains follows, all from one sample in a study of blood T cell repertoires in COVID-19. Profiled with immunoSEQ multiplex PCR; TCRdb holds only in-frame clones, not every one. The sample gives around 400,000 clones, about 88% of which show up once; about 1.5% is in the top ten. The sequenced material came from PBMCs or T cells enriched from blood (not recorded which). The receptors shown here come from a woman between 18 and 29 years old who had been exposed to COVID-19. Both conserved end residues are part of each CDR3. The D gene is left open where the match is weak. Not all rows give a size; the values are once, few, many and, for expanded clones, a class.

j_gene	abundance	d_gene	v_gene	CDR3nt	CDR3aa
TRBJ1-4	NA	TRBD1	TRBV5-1	TGCGCCAGCAGCTTGAGAGCAGGGACAGGAGCAACTAATGAAAAACTGTTTTTT	CASSLRAGTGATNEKLFF
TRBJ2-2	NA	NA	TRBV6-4	TGTGCCAGCAGTGTTGACTTAAACACCGGGGAGCTGTTTTTT	CASSVDLNTGELFF
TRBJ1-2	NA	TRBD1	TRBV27	TGTGCCAGCAGTTTCCTTACAGGGGTTAGTGGCTACACCTTC	CASSFLTGVSGYTF
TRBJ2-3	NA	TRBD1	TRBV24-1	TGTGCCACCAGCCGACAGGGGGCAGGAGATACGCAGTATTTT	CATSRQGAGDTQYF
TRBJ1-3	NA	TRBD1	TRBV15	TGTGCCACCAGCAGAGACGGGACAGGGGGCCTTGGAAACACCATATATTTT	CATSRDGTGGLGNTIYF
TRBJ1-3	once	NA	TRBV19	TGTGCCAGTAGTATAGTGAGAGATGATACCTCTGGAAACACCATATATTTT	CASSIVRDDTSGNTIYF
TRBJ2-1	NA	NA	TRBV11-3	TGTGCCAGCAGCCACGGGACTCCCGAACAGTTCTTC	CASSHGTPEQFF
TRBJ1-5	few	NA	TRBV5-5	TGTGCCAGCAGCCCGGGACATTCGGTCCAGCCCCAGCATTTT	CASSPGHSVQPQHF
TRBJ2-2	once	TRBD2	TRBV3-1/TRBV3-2	TGTGCCAGCAGCCAACCCCAGGGACTAGCCAACACCGGGGAGCTGTTTTTT	CASSQPQGLANTGELFF
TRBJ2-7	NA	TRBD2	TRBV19	TGTGCCAGTAGTATGGGACTAGCGGGTCAATCCTACGAGCAGTACTTC	CASSMGLAGQSYEQYF
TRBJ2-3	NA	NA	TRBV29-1	TGCAGCGTTGATAGCTCCAGCACAGATACGCAGTATTTT	CSVDSSSTDTQYF
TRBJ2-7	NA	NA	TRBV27	TGTGCCAGCCGTCTAGGAGACGAGCAGTACTTC	CASRLGDEQYF
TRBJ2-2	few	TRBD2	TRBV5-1	TGCGCCAGCAGCAAAGAAGGACTAGCGAAGGTAGCCGGGGAGCTGTTTTTT	CASSKEGLAKVAGELFF
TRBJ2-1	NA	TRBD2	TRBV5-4	TGTGCCAGCAGCTTGGTTCTAGCGGGAGTAAATGAGCAGTTCTTC	CASSLVLAGVNEQFF
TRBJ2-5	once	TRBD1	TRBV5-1	TGCGCCAGCAGCTTTAACGGACAGGGCCAAGAGACCCAGTACTTC	CASSFNGQGQETQYF
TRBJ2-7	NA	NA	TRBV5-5	TGTGCCAGCAGCTTGGGGGGCCCCGCAGGGATCTACGAGCAGTACTTC	CASSLGGPAGIYEQYF
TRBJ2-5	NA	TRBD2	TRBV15	TGTGCCACCAGCTCCCGCGGGACTAGCGGACAAGAGACCCAGTACTTC	CATSSRGTSGQETQYF
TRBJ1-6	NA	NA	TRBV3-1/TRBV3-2	TGTGCCAGCAGCCTCAGGGTTTCACCCCTCCACTTT	CASSLRVSPLHF
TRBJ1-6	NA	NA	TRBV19	TGTGCCAGTAGTGCCCGGACACGGAGCTCCTATAATTCACCCCTCCACTTT	CASSARTRSSYNSPLHF
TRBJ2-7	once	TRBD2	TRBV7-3	TGTGCCAGCTCCCCAGCGGGGGGGCTTCCCTACGAGCAGTACTTC	CASSPAGGLPYEQYF
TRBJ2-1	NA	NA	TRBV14	TGTGCCAGCAGCCAAGACCTAGGTAACCCCTTCAATGAGCAGTTCTTC	CASSQDLGNPFNEQFF
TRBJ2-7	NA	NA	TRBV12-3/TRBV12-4	TGTGCCAGCAGTACCGGGACTCCCTACGAGCAGTACTTC	CASSTGTPYEQYF
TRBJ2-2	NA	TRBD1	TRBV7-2	TGTGCCAGCAGCTGGCCGGGACAGCTTAACACCGGGGAGCTGTTTTTT	CASSWPGQLNTGELFF
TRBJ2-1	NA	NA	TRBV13	TGTGCCAGCAGCCCCCTAGGAGGGGCGTCCTACAATGAGCAGTTCTTC	CASSPLGGASYNEQFF
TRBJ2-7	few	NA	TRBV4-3	TGCGCCAGCAGCCAAGGACCGCAGGGGGAGCAGTACTTC	CASSQGPQGEQYF
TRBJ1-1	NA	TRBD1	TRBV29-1	TGCAGCGAACGAGGGGGCAGGCCGATGAACACTGAAGCTTTCTTT	CSERGGRPMNTEAFF
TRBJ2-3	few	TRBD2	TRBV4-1	TGCGCCAGCAGCCAAGTTCCCGCGGGAGAGAGAACCACAGATACGCAGTATTTT	CASSQVPAGERTTDTQYF
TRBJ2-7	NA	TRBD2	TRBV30	TGTGCCTGGAGCTCCGGCACCGGACTAGCGTTGTCGACGGGGTCCTACGAGCAGTACTTC	CAWSSGTGLALSTGSYEQYF
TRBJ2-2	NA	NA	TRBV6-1	TGTGCCAGCAGTGAATCCCGGGGGGCAGGGACCGGGGAGCTGTTTTTT	CASSESRGAGTGELFF
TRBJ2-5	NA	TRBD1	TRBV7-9	TGTGCCAGCAGCTTAGACCCCGGGACAGGGTGGGAGACCCAGTACTTC	CASSLDPGTGWETQYF
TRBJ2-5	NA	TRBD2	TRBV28	TGTGCCAGCAGTTCGACTAGCGGGAAAGAGACCCAGTACTTC	CASSSTSGKETQYF
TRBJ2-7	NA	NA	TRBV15	TGTGCCACCAGCAGAGAGTACAGTCCCTACGAGCAGTACTTC	CATSREYSPYEQYF
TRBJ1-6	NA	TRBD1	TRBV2	TGTGCCAGCAGTGATACAGGGGGCCAATCACCCCTCCACTTT	CASSDTGGQSPLHF
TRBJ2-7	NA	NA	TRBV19	TGTGCCAGTAGTATAGGAGGGGGAGCCTTCGAGCAGTACTTC	CASSIGGGAFEQYF
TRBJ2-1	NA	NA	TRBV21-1	TGTGCCAGCAGCAAACCCGGACTAGCGGGGGTCAGCTCCTACAATGAGCAGTTCTTC	CASSKPGLAGVSSYNEQFF
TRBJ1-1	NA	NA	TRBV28	TGTGCCAGCAGTTTTTCCCTTGAAGCTTTCTTT	CASSFSLEAFF
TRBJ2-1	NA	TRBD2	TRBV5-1	TGCGCCAGCGGGGGGACTAGCGGGGTCTCCTACAATGAGCAGTTCTTC	CASGGTSGVSYNEQFF
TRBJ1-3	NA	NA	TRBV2	TGTGCCAGAGCAGGGGTATCAGGAAACACCATATATTTT	CARAGVSGNTIYF
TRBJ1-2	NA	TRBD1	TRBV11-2	TGTGCCAGCAGCCCCCGGGACAGGCTCTATGGCTACACCTTC	CASSPRDRLYGYTF
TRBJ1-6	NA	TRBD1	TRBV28	TGTGCCAGCAGTATCCATCCGGGACAGGGACATGGTTCACCCCTCCACTTT	CASSIHPGQGHGSPLHF
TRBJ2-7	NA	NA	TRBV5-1	TGCGCCAGCAGCTTTCTGCAGGGCCAGAACTACGAGCAGTACTTC	CASSFLQGQNYEQYF
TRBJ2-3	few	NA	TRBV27	TGTGCCAGCAGTAAAGACAGAAGCACAGATACGCAGTATTTT	CASSKDRSTDTQYF
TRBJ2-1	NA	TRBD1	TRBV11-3	TGTGCCAGCAGCCCGCAACAGCCGGGACAGGGGATGAATGAGCAGTTCTTC	CASSPQQPGQGMNEQFF
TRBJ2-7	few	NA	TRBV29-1	TGCAGCGCACAGTGGTCTGGCGAGCAGTACTTC	CSAQWSGEQYF
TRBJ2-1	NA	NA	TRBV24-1	TGTGCCACCAGTGATGCTCATGGGGGCCGGCTCAATGAGCAGTTCTTC	CATSDAHGGRLNEQFF
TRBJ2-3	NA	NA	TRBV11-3	TGTGCCAGCAGCTTCCTTCCCCCAGATACGCAGTATTTT	CASSFLPPDTQYF
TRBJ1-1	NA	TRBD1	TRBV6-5	TGTGCCACCTTGGGACAGGGGGCTCGAACTGAAGCTTTCTTT	CATLGQGARTEAFF
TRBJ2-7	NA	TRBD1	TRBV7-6	TGTGCCAGCAGCTTAGATATAACAGGGGGCAGTTCCTACGAGCAGTACTTC	CASSLDITGGSSYEQYF
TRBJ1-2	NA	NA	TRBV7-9	TGTGCCAGCAGCCCAAGCTTAAGCGGGGGCCGGGCCTATGGCTACACCTTC	CASSPSLSGGRAYGYTF